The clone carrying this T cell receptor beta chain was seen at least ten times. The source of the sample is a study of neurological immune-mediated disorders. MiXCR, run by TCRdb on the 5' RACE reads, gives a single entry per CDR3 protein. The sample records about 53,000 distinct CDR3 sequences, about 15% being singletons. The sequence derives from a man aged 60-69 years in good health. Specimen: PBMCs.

CDR3 protein: CASSWRAGGGTEAFF. The CDR3 DNA is TGTGCCAGCAGCTGGCGGGCAGGGGGAGGTACTGAAGCTTTCTTT. The rearrangement joins TRBV5-6 to TRBJ1-1; 7 nucleotides agree with TRBD1. The V gene end was trimmed by 3 bases and the J gene end by 5 bases; junction bases not matched to a gene: 10. Germline V gives CDR1 SGHDT, CDR2 YYEEEE. This CDR3 has 15 amino acids.